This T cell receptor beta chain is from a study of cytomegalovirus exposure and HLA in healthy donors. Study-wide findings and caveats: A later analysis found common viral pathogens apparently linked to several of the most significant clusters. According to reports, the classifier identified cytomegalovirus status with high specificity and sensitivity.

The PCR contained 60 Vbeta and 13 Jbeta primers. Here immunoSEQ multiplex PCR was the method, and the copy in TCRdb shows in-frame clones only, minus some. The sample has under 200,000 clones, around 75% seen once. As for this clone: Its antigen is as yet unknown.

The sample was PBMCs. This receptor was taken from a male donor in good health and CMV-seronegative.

The CDR3 loop reads CASKGDILNPLSGEQYF. The CDR3 DNA follows: TGTGCCAGCAAGGGGGACATCCTCAACCCCTTGTCGGGGGAGCAGTACTTC. The chain links TRBV2 to TRBJ2-7; D is perhaps TRBD1 (6 bases). The CDR3 totals 17 residues. Germline V gene sequence: CDR1 SNHLY, CDR2 FYNNEI. Trimming stripped 7 bases from V and 7 bases from J, with 29 bases between.